The clone carrying this TCR beta chain was detected ten times or more. The antigen remains unidentified. Trimming at V came to 1 base and at J to 8 bases, leaving 4 bases not matched to a gene. Germline CDR1 is SGHAT and CDR2 is FQNNGV. CDR3 length equals 13 residues. TCRdb re-analysed the reads in MiXCR, keeping a single row per CDR3 protein. The sample has some 300,000 distinct CDR3 sequences; roughly an eighth are singletons. This sample stems from a study of T cell repertoires in cytomegalovirus infection. Study details: An indication of both CMV infection and matching HLA type came from public TCR beta signatures. Overall study results and limits: Cumulative public TCR beta family frequency identified CMV carriers with the relevant HLA. Within the response measured ex vivo, HLA-C-restricted CMV-specific TCR beta clonotypes were dominant.

The receptor was derived from a human donor in good health (CMV status not recorded). Some clones in this sample may be carry-over from other donors' samples. Sequencing used PBMCs. This chain joins TRBV11-2 and TRBJ1-1, with TRBD1 identical over 7 bases. In DNA, the CDR3 is TGTGCCAGCAGCTTAGGACAGGGCTCGGAAGCTTTCTTT. Translating gives CASSLGQGSEAFF. Together with reference TRBV11-2 and TRBJ1-1, the CDR3 gives the full variable domain: EAGVAQSPRYKIIEKRQSVAFWCNPISGHATLYWYQQILGQGPKLLIQFQNNGVVDDSQLPKDRFSAERLKGVDSTLKIQPAKLEDSAVYLCASSLGQGSEAFFGQGTRLTVV.